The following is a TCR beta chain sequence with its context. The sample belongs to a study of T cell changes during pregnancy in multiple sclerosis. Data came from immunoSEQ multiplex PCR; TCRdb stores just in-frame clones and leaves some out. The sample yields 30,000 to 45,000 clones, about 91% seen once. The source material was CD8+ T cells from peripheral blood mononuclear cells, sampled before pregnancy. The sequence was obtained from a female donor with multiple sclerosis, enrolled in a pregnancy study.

The CDR3 DNA reads as TGTGCCAGCGGAAGAGGAGAGGAAGGCAATCAGCCCCAGCATTTT. It codes for CASGRGEEGNQPQHF. V usage is TRBV6-5 and J usage is TRBJ1-5; D remains unclear. The length of the CDR3 is 15 residues. The V and J ends lost 8 bases and 2 bases respectively, with 16 bases between them. Per germline, CDR1 MNHEY and CDR2 SVGAGI.